One sample yielded the 8 T cell receptor beta chains listed below, sequenced in a study of post-analysis software for immune sequencing data. Unique molecular identifiers tagged the TCR beta cDNA libraries. TCRdb re-analysed the PCR reads in MiXCR, keeping a single row per CDR3 protein. The repertoire consists of hundreds of thousands of distinct CDR3 sequences, with about 50% occurring once and the leading ten covering about 4.8%. Which antigens these TCRs recognize remains unknown. Overall study results and limits: Patients used a few TRBV segments, including TRBV5-6, TRBV5-1 and TRBV20-1, more often than controls.

The sample consisted of blood. Receptor source: a girl aged 5-17 years with multiple sclerosis.

This chain uses TRBV5-1 with TRBJ2-1, with D tentatively TRBD1 (6 bases). V was cut by 0 bases and J by 10 bases, with 17 bases left in between. Looked up from germline, CDR1 is SGHRS and CDR2 is YFSETQ. The CDR3 contains 15 residues. CDR3 nucleotides: TGCGCCAGCAGCTTGGTACCTCAGGGGTCCTACGAGCAGTTCTTC. Amino acids: CASSLVPQGSYEQFF.

Note on this clonotype: Its ends do not fully match the called genes, so a read error is possible. The chain has TRBV5-6 and TRBJ1-5; D may be TRBD1 (6 bases). CDR3 length equals 14 residues. Germline CDR1 and CDR2: SGHDT and YYEEEE. The CDR3 nucleotides read TGTGCCAGCAGCTTACAGGGAGCGAATCGGCCCCAGCATTTT. Translation: CASSLQGANRPQHF.

The J gene is TRBJ2-7, the V gene TRBV12-3 or TRBV12-4; either TRBD1 or TRBD2 may supply D (5 bases each). The CDR3 consists of 14 residues. Trimming cost V 6 bases and J 0 bases, with 12 bases left between them. CDR3 DNA: TGTGCCAGCAGGGACCGGGACCGCTCCTACGAGCAGTACTTC. This codes for CASRDRDRSYEQYF.

There are a few counts of this clonotype. The genes are TRBV5-1 and TRBJ2-6; 7 bases are shared with TRBD1. The CDR3 totals 14 residues. In germline, CDR1 is SGHRS, CDR2 YFSETQ. With 4 bases clipped from V and 8 bases from J, the junction kept 6 bases outside the gene matches. Written as DNA, the CDR3 is TGCGCCAGCAGCGGGGGACAGAGCACCAACGTCCTGACTTTC. Translation: CASSGGQSTNVLTF.

The chain is built from TRBV20-1 and TRBJ2-7; 8 nucleotides match TRBD1. The germline gives CDR1 DFQATT, CDR2 SNEGSKA (reference sequence). Trimming removed 5 bases from V and 1 base from J; junction bases left unmatched: 7. The CDR3 is 14 residues long. The CDR3: CSAPRTGRSYEQYF. In DNA, the CDR3 is TGCAGTGCTCCGAGGACAGGGCGATCCTACGAGCAGTACTTC.

This clonotype has a handful of counts. The V gene is TRBV2, the J gene TRBJ2-3, with unresolved D. The germline CDR1 and CDR2 sequences are SNHLY and FYNNEI. The CDR3 sequence is 14 residues long. The ends were cut back, 0 bases at V and 7 bases at J, with 11 bases in the middle. The CDR3 coding sequence is TGTGCCAGCAGTGAAGCGCTTCGAGAGAATACGCAGTATTTT. Protein: CASSEALRENTQYF.

This clonotype was seen a handful of times. J is TRBJ2-5 and V is TRBV9, with 11 bases matching TRBD2. Germline loops: CDR1 SGDLS, CDR2 YYNGEE. The CDR3 has 13 amino acids. J lost 4 bases, V lost 6 bases, and 2 bases had no gene match. The CDR3 DNA reads TGTGCCAGCACCGGGACTAGCGGAGAGACCCAGTACTTC. It encodes CASTGTSGETQYF. The full variable domain, in which reference TRBV9 and TRBJ2-5 provide the parts outside the CDR3, is DSGVTQTPKHLITATGQRVTLRCSPRSGDLSVYWYQQSLDQGLQFLIQYYNGEERAKGNILERFSAQQFPDLHSELNLSSLELGDSALYFCASTGTSGETQYFGPGTRLLVL.

The V gene is TRBV5-1, the J gene TRBJ2-1; 7 nucleotides line up with TRBD2. This CDR3 region has 13 residues. V shed 0 bases, J shed 12 bases, and the junction held 6 bases outside the gene matches. Looked up from germline, CDR1 is SGHRS and CDR2 is YFSETQ. The CDR3 region has the DNA TGCGCCAGCAGCTTGGGCGGGGAGGGAAGGCAGTTCTTC. It is translated as CASSLGGEGRQFF. The complete variable domain, with remaining parts taken from reference TRBV5-1 and TRBJ2-1, reads KAGVTQTPRYLIKTRGQQVTLSCSPISGHRSVSWYQQTPGQGLQFLFEYFSETQRNKGNFPGRFSGRQFSNSRSEMNVSTLELGDSALYLCASSLGGEGRQFFGPGTRLTVL.